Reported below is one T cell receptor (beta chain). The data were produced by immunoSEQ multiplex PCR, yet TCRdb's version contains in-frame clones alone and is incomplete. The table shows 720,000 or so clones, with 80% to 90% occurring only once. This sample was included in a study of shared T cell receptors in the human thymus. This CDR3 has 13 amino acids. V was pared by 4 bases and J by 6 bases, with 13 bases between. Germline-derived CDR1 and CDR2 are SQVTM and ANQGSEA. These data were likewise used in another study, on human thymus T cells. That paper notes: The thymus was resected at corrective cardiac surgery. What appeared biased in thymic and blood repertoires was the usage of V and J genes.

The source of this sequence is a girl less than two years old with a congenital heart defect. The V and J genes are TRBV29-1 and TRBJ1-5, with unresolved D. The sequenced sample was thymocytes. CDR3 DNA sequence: TGCAGCGTTGGGCCTTTCGAGGGTCAGCCCCAGCATTTT. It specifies CSVGPFEGQPQHF.